This entry lists 23 T cell receptor beta chains sequenced from one sample in a study of technical replicates of blood from a few donors. Profiled with immunoSEQ multiplex PCR; TCRdb holds only in-frame clones, not every one. The sample has more than 55,000 clones, roughly nine tenths seen once. The sample consisted of T cells isolated from PBMCs. The receptors originated from a human donor in good health.

This chain connects TRBV10-3 to TRBJ2-1; TRBD2 might be the D (6 bases). The CDR3 consists of 16 residues. CDR1 is ENHRY, CDR2 SYGVKD, per germline. Trimming cost V 5 bases and J 6 bases, with 20 bases left between them. Written as DNA, the CDR3 is TGTGCCATCAGTCGGGGCGGGATAGTTCGGGGCAATGAGCAGTTCTTC. Encoded protein: CAISRGGIVRGNEQFF.

V gene TRBV30 combines with J gene TRBJ2-3; TRBD1 agrees at 8 bases. The CDR3 spans 15 residues. With V trimmed by 4 bases and J by 2 bases, 8 bases remained unmatched. Germline values: CDR1 GTSNPN, CDR2 SVGIG (reference sequence). As DNA, the CDR3 is TGTGCCTGGACCAGGACAGGGATGATCACAGATACGCAGTATTTT. Amino acids: CAWTRTGMITDTQYF.

This clone has just a few counts. V is TRBV5-6 and J is TRBJ1-5; 7 bases map to TRBD1. Losses at the gene ends were 4 bases for V and 2 bases for J; bases not matched to a gene: 3. Germline CDR1 SGHDT, CDR2 YYEEEE. The length of the CDR3 is 14 residues. Here the CDR3 reads CASSLTGGNQPQHF. Written as DNA, the CDR3 is TGTGCCAGCAGCCTCACAGGGGGCAATCAGCCCCAGCATTTT.

The chain recombines TRBV7-6 with TRBJ2-3; D not resolved. CDR1 SGHVS and CDR2 FNYEAQ come from the germline V gene. Between the trimmed V and J ends, which lost 0 bases and 6 bases, there was a span of 7 bases. CDR3 length: 13 residues. DNA for the CDR3: TGTGCCAGCAGCTTAGCGCTTCAGGATACGCAGTATTTT. Protein sequence: CASSLALQDTQYF.

The V gene is TRBV9, the J gene TRBJ2-5; the match to TRBD2 covers 9 bases. Trimming took 2 bases from V and 5 from J; bases not matched to a gene: 10. Per the germline V gene, CDR1 is SGDLS and CDR2 is YYNGEE. CDR3 size: 16 residues. CDR3 nucleotide sequence: TGTGCCAGCAGCGTCCTCCCTAGCGGGGCGGGGGAGACCCAGTACTTC. Translating gives CASSVLPSGAGETQYF.

This chain connects TRBV5-6 to TRBJ2-6, with a weak D call TRBD2 (5 bases). Trimming shortened V by 6 bases and J by 0 bases, and 7 bases separated the two germline ends. This CDR3 spans 14 amino acids. In germline, CDR1 is SGHDT, CDR2 YYEEEE. CDR3 nucleotide sequence: TGTGCCAGCACCGGACTCTCTGGGGCCAACGTCCTGACTTTC. It yields the protein CASTGLSGANVLTF.

The CDR3 nucleotides read TGTGCCAGCTCACCGGGGCGGGAGGGCCATAGTGAGCAGTTCTTC. Translating gives CASSPGREGHSEQFF. V gene TRBV18 combines with J gene TRBJ2-1, with TRBD2 matching 9 bases. The CDR3 has 15 residues. Germline loops: CDR1 KGHSH, CDR2 LQKENI. The V gene end was trimmed by 3 bases and the J gene end by 9 bases; junction bases not matched to a gene: 9.

The CDR3 spells CASSFNREETQYF. CDR3 nucleotide sequence: TGTGCCAGCAGCTTCAACAGGGAAGAGACCCAGTACTTC. V gene TRBV7-9 combines with J gene TRBJ2-5, with D tentatively TRBD1 (6 bases). The germline V gene has CDR1 SEHNR and CDR2 FQNEAQ (reference sequence). The ends were cut back, 3 bases at V and 3 bases at J, with 8 bases in the middle. This CDR3 is built from 13 residues. Supplemented by reference TRBV7-9 and TRBJ2-5, the full variable domain reads DTGVSQNPRHKITKRGQNVTFRCDPISEHNRLYWYRQTLGQGPEFLTYFQNEAQLEKSRLLSDRFSAERPKGSFSTLEIQRTEQGDSAMYLCASSFNREETQYFGPGTRLLVL.

This chain connects TRBV4-1 to TRBJ2-3; 7 positions agree with TRBD2. Losses at the gene ends were 3 bases for V and 0 bases for J; bases not matched to a gene: 6. The CDR3 loop spans 16 amino acids. Germline lookup yields CDR1 MGHRA and CDR2 YSYEKL. The CDR3 spells CASSHSGGLSTDTQYF. Here the CDR3 DNA reads TGCGCCAGCAGCCATTCGGGGGGACTGAGCACAGATACGCAGTATTTT.

The V call is TRBV28, the J call TRBJ2-7; the match to TRBD2 covers 7 bases. CDR1 is MDHEN and CDR2 is SYDVKM in the germline V gene. J was trimmed by 2 bases and V by 8 bases; bases with no gene match: 9. CDR3 length equals 14 residues. The CDR3 bases are TGTGCCAGCCAAGGGGAGGGGCGAGCCTACGAGCAGTACTTC. Translated: CASQGEGRAYEQYF.

The chain links TRBV29-1 to TRBJ1-1; TRBD1 might be the D (6 bases). The V and J ends lost 5 bases and 1 base respectively, with 32 bases between them. The CDR3 has 20 residues. CDR1 and CDR2 from the germline V gene are SQVTM and ANQGSEA. This chain's CDR3 is CSVLHDFAPGTYGKNTEAFF. In DNA, the CDR3 is TGCAGCGTTCTTCACGACTTTGCGCCCGGGACATATGGAAAGAACACTGAAGCTTTCTTT.

The rearrangement links TRBV19 to TRBJ2-4, with D possibly matching TRBD1 (7 bases). Germline V gene data show CDR1 as LNHDA and CDR2 as SQIVND (reference sequence). Trimming cost V 4 bases and J 8 bases, with 15 bases left between them. CDR3 length: 14 amino acids. The CDR3 nucleotides are TGTGCCAGTAGTAGAAGCAGGGGGGCGGACATTCAGTACTTC. It encodes CASSRSRGADIQYF.

V is TRBV5-1 and J is TRBJ2-1; 14 positions agree with TRBD2. CDR1 and CDR2 from the germline V gene are SGHRS and YFSETQ. V was pared by 6 bases and J by 9 bases, with 8 bases of the junction left unmatched. The CDR3 runs 15 residues. The CDR3 DNA is TGCGCCAGCACCACCGGACTAGCGGGAGGATTTGAGCAGTTCTTC. Translating gives CASTTGLAGGFEQFF. The full variable domain, its missing parts supplied by reference TRBV5-1 and TRBJ2-1, is KAGVTQTPRYLIKTRGQQVTLSCSPISGHRSVSWYQQTPGQGLQFLFEYFSETQRNKGNFPGRFSGRQFSNSRSEMNVSTLELGDSALYLCASTTGLAGGFEQFFGPGTRLTVL.

This sequence joins TRBV19 and TRBJ2-1, with TRBD1 matching over 7 bases. Germline lookup yields CDR1 LNHDA and CDR2 SQIVND (reference sequence). There are 14 residues in the CDR3. Losses at the gene ends were 6 bases for V and 2 bases for J; bases not matched to a gene: 4. The CDR3 DNA reads TGTGCCAGTAGCGGACAGGCGGCCTACAATGAGCAGTTCTTC. This gives the protein CASSGQAAYNEQFF. Full variable domain (outside the CDR3, taken from reference TRBV19 and TRBJ2-1): DGGITQSPKYLFRKEGQNVTLSCEQNLNHDAMYWYRQDPGQGLRLIYYSQIVNDFQKGDIAEGYSVSREKKESFPLTVTSAQKNPTAFYLCASSGQAAYNEQFFGPGTRLTVL.

The J gene is TRBJ2-7, the V gene TRBV5-1; TRBD1 aligns across 7 bases. The germline CDR1 and CDR2 sequences are SGHRS and YFSETQ. Trimming removed 4 bases from V and 6 bases from J; junction bases left unmatched: 16. This CDR3 is built from 16 residues. The CDR3, as DNA: TGCGCCAGCAGCCCACAGGGGTTGACAGGTCCATCCGAGCAGTACTTC. Protein product: CASSPQGLTGPSEQYF.

The chain couples TRBV10-1 to TRBJ2-7; TRBD2 might be the D (5 bases). The CDR3 covers 12 residues. Trimming left V 4 bases short and J 4 bases short, with 8 bases between. CDR1 is WNHNN, CDR2 SYGVQD, per germline (reference sequence). CDR3: CASSVTGYEQYF. CDR3 nucleotide sequence: TGCGCCAGCAGTGTGACGGGATACGAGCAGTACTTC.

The chain employs TRBV5-1 and TRBJ2-7; TRBD1 aligns across 8 bases. Germline CDR1 SGHRS, CDR2 YFSETQ. This CDR3 comprises 15 residues. The ends lost 2 bases at V and 1 base at J; junction bases unmatched: 5. The CDR3 DNA reads TGCGCCAGCAGCTTTGGGACAGGCGCGTCCTACGAGCAGTACTTC. The encoded protein is CASSFGTGASYEQYF.

A single count supports this clone. The chain recombines TRBV19 with TRBJ1-5; possibly TRBD1 for D (5 bases). This CDR3 is built from 14 residues. Trimming cost V 5 bases and J 6 bases, with 14 bases left between them. CDR1 and CDR2 (germline): LNHDA, SQIVND (reference sequence). CDR3 in DNA: TGTGCCAGTAGTGATGGATGGGGCGCTCAGCCCCAGCATTTT. As protein: CASSDGWGAQPQHF.

The chain couples TRBV27 to TRBJ2-7, with TRBD2 identical over 14 bases. CDR3 length: 16 amino acids. Germline CDR1 reads MNHEY; CDR2 reads SMNVEV (reference sequence). V shed 5 bases, J shed 6 bases, and the junction held 9 bases outside the gene matches. CDR3 bases: TGTGCCAGCAGTCCTCGACTAGCGGGAGGGTTCCGCGAGCAGTACTTC. Its translation is CASSPRLAGGFREQYF.

This rearrangement joins TRBV28 to TRBJ1-4; 10 bases match TRBD1. This CDR3 is built from 15 residues. Germline V CDR1 and CDR2: MDHEN, SYDVKM. V lost 5 bases and J lost 0; bases outside the gene matches: 0. CDR3 nucleotide sequence: TGTGCCAGCAGTGGGACAGGGGCAACTAATGAAAAACTGTTTTTT. It yields the protein CASSGTGATNEKLFF.

The J gene is TRBJ2-3, the V gene TRBV13; 7 bases are shared with TRBD2. Germline V lookup: CDR1 PRHDT, CDR2 FYEKMQ (reference sequence). The CDR3 loop spans 16 amino acids. V was pared by 8 bases and J by 4 bases, with 15 bases of the junction left unmatched. Here the CDR3 reads CASAQREGPIADTQYF. DNA for the CDR3: TGTGCCAGCGCTCAGAGGGAGGGCCCTATTGCAGATACGCAGTATTTT. Full variable domain (remainder filled in from reference TRBV13 and TRBJ2-3): AAGVIQSPRHLIKEKRETATLKCYPIPRHDTVYWYQQGPGQDPQFLISFYEKMQSDKGSIPDRFSAQQFSDYHSELNMSSLELGDSALYFCASAQREGPIADTQYFGPGTRLTVL.

The chain combines TRBV27 with TRBJ1-1; TRBD1 agrees at 8 bases. From germline, CDR1 is MNHEY and CDR2 SMNVEV (reference sequence). With 1 base clipped from V and 3 bases from J, the junction kept 1 base outside the gene matches. CDR3 length: 14 amino acids. The CDR3 DNA reads TGTGCCAGCAGTTTATGGACAGGGTACACTGAAGCTTTCTTT. Translated: CASSLWTGYTEAFF.

The gene calls are TRBV9 and TRBJ2-5; 8 bases line up with TRBD2. The V gene end was trimmed by 4 bases and the J gene end by 1 base; junction bases not matched to a gene: 9. Per germline, CDR1 SGDLS and CDR2 YYNGEE. CDR3 length: 16 residues. In DNA form, the CDR3 reads TGTGCCAGCAGCCCGACCCTGACTAGCGTCCAAGAGACCCAGTACTTC. This codes for CASSPTLTSVQETQYF.